This TCR beta chain was observed in a study of T cell responses to AZD1222 COVID-19 vaccine. Study-level results: Repertoires in all cases were sampled only once the peak T cell response had passed. Just a handful of AZD1222 recipients tested seropositive at baseline.

Trimming took 3 bases from V and 6 from J, leaving 12 bases between them. The CDR3 consists of 13 residues. Germline CDR1 and CDR2: MNHEY and SMNVEV (reference sequence). Libraries were prepared by immunoSEQ multiplex PCR; TCRdb keeps only in-frame clonotypes and omits some of them. The data show roughly 150,000 clones, 91% seen once. With regard to this clone: Its antigen is not identified.

This rearrangement joins TRBV27 to TRBJ2-7, with a weak D call TRBD1 (6 bases). The receptor was isolated from an adult who received the AZD1222 COVID-19 vaccine. The material sequenced was peripheral blood, taken 28 days after the second AZD1222 dose. CDR3 nucleotide sequence: TGTGCCAGCAGTTTCCGGGAAGGGGGCGAGCAGTACTTC. Protein product: CASSFREGGEQYF.